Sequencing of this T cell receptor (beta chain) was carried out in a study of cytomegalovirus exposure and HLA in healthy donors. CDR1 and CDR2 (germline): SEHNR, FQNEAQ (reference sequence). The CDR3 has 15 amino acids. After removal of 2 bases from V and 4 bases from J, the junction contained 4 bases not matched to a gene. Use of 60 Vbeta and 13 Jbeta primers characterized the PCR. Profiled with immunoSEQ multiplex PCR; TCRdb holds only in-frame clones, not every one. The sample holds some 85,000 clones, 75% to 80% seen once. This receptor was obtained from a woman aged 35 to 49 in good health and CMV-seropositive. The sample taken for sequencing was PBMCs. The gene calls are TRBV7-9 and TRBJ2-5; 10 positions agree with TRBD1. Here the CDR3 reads CASSLPWTGGETQYF. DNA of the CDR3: TGTGCCAGCAGCTTACCCTGGACAGGGGGAGAGACCCAGTACTTC.